One and the same sample provided the 12 T cell receptor beta chains below, sequenced in a study of T cell responses to AZD1222 COVID-19 vaccine. Sequenced by immunoSEQ multiplex PCR; TCRdb stores in-frame clones only, minus some. This table has 160,000 or so clones, 85% to 95% appearing once. The sequences come from peripheral blood, collected 28 days after the second AZD1222 dose. These receptors were collected from an adult who received the AZD1222 COVID-19 vaccine.

The rearrangement uses TRBV5-6 and TRBJ1-1; 8 bases line up with TRBD1. J was trimmed by 5 bases and V by 4 bases; bases with no gene match: 7. This CDR3 is 14 amino acids long. Germline CDR1 SGHDT, CDR2 YYEEEE. The CDR3 region is CASSEQGAATEAFF. CDR3 bases: TGTGCCAGCAGCGAGCAGGGGGCGGCAACTGAAGCTTTCTTT.

This sequence joins TRBV30 and TRBJ2-7; 11 bases fit TRBD1. The CDR3 contains 14 residues. Per the germline V gene, CDR1 is GTSNPN and CDR2 is SVGIG (reference sequence). The junction had 1 base not matched to a gene; V was cut back by 0 bases and J by 3 bases. The DNA of the CDR3 is TGTGCCTGGAGTGTAGGGACAGGGGGCTACGAGCAGTACTTC. Amino acids: CAWSVGTGGYEQYF.

The chain joins TRBV28 to TRBJ2-1; 9 bases align to TRBD2. This CDR3 is built from 16 residues. V lost 6 bases, J lost 4 bases, and 10 bases stayed unmatched. Germline V gives CDR1 MDHEN, CDR2 SYDVKM. The CDR3 DNA is TGTGCCAGCAGCTCTAGCGGGGTCGACCCTTACAATGAGCAGTTCTTC. Its protein product is CASSSSGVDPYNEQFF.

This sequence joins TRBV4-1 and TRBJ2-1; D call uncertain. V was shortened by 1 base and J by 3 bases, with 4 bases between the two germline ends. CDR1 and CDR2 (germline): MGHRA, YSYEKL. The CDR3 length is 13 residues. The CDR3 loop reads CASSQGDYNEQFF. CDR3 DNA sequence: TGCGCCAGCAGCCAAGGGGACTACAATGAGCAGTTCTTC.

This clone was observed a few times. The chain combines TRBV4-3 with TRBJ2-7; weak D call: TRBD2 (6 bases). The CDR3 spans 14 residues. V gave up 0 bases and J gave up 9 bases, with 15 bases separating them. Germline loops: CDR1 LGHNA, CDR2 YSLEER. CDR3 nucleotide sequence: TGCGCCAGCAGCCAAGATGCACTAGCAGGTCGGCAGTACTTC. As protein: CASSQDALAGRQYF.

The rearrangement links TRBV4-1 to TRBJ2-2; weak D call: TRBD1 (6 bases). The CDR3 consists of 13 residues. Germline V gene data show CDR1 as MGHRA and CDR2 as YSYEKL. Trimming removed 10 bases at V and 0 bases at J, with 9 bases between. The CDR3: CATRDTNTGELFF. The CDR3 nucleotides read TGCGCCACTCGGGACACGAACACCGGGGAGCTGTTTTTT.

In its sample, this clone was seen once. CDR3 DNA: TGTGCCAGCAGCATCGAGGAGCTGACTGAAGCTTTCTTT. Protein product: CASSIEELTEAFF. The chain has TRBV7-9 and TRBJ1-1; D uncertain. Germline lookup yields CDR1 SEHNR and CDR2 FQNEAQ (reference sequence). The V end lost 5 bases, the J end lost 5 bases, and 12 bases lay between the germline ends. The CDR3 runs to 13 residues.

The V and J genes are TRBV28 and TRBJ1-6; tentative D call: TRBD1 (6 bases). Trimming left V 8 bases short and J 10 bases short, with 12 bases between. The CDR3 consists of 12 residues. Germline V lookup: CDR1 MDHEN, CDR2 SYDVKM. This chain's CDR3 is CASYTGNSPLHF. CDR3 nucleotide sequence: TGTGCCAGCTACACAGGGAACTCACCCCTCCACTTT.

This clone was seen only a few times. The J gene is TRBJ1-2, the V gene TRBV4-1; the D is unclear. CDR3 length: 20 residues. The ends were cut back, 1 base at V and 0 bases at J, with 24 bases in the middle. Germline lookup yields CDR1 MGHRA and CDR2 YSYEKL. CDR3 nucleotide sequence: TGCGCCAGCAGCCAAGTGCCTCAGTTCCCCGAAGGAACAACTAACTATGGCTACACCTTC. The encoded protein is CASSQVPQFPEGTTNYGYTF.

In its sample, this clone was seen once. The chain has TRBV28 and TRBJ2-1; 14 bases map to TRBD2. Looked up from germline, CDR1 is MDHEN and CDR2 is SYDVKM. The CDR3 totals 16 residues. The junction had 8 bases not matched to a gene; V was cut back by 5 bases and J by 8 bases. CDR3 amino acids: CASSRLAGGPKYEQFF. The CDR3 bases are TGTGCCAGCAGTAGACTAGCGGGAGGGCCTAAGTATGAGCAGTTCTTC.

This chain connects TRBV4-1 to TRBJ1-1; D is ambiguous. The CDR3 is 14 residues long. V gave up 1 base and J gave up 6 bases, with 12 bases separating them. Per the germline V gene, CDR1 is MGHRA and CDR2 is YSYEKL. The CDR3 loop is CASSQASGYAEAFF. The CDR3 nucleotides read TGCGCCAGCAGCCAAGCTTCCGGGTACGCTGAAGCTTTCTTT.

The rearrangement joins TRBV18 to TRBJ1-1, with TRBD1 identical over 7 bases. From germline, CDR1 is KGHSH and CDR2 LQKENI. The CDR3 covers 13 residues. With 8 bases clipped from V and 1 base from J, the junction kept 4 bases outside the gene matches. CDR3 sequence (DNA): TGTGCCAGCCACAGGGGACCGAACACTGAAGCTTTCTTT. Translating it yields CASHRGPNTEAFF.